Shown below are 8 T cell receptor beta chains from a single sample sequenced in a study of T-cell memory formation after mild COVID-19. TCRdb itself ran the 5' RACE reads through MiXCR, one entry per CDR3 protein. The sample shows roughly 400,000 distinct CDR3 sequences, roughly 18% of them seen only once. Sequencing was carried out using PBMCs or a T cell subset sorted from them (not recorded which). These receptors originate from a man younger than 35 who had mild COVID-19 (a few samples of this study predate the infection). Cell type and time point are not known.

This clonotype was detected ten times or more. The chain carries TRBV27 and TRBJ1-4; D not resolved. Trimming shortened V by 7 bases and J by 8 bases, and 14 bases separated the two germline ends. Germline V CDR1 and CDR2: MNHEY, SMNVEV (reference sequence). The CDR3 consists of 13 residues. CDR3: CASKMGRLEKLFF. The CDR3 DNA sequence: TGTGCCAGCAAGATGGGCAGGTTGGAAAAACTGTTTTTT.

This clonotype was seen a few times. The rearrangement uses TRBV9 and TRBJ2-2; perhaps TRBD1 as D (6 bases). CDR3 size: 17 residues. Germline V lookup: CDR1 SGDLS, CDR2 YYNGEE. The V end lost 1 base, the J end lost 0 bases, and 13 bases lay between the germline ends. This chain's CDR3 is CASSVLFRGPNTGELFF. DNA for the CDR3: TGTGCCAGCAGCGTATTATTCAGGGGCCCGAACACCGGGGAGCTGTTTTTT.

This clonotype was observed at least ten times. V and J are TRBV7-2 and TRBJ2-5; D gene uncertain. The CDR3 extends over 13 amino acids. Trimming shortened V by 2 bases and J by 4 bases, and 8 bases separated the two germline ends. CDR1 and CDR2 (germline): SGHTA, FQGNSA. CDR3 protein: CASSLNRGETQYF. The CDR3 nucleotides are TGTGCCAGCAGCTTAAACAGAGGAGAGACCCAGTACTTC. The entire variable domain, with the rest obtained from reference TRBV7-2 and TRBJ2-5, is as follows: GAGVSQSPSNKVTEKGKDVELRCDPISGHTALYWYRQSLGQGLEFLIYFQGNSAPDKSGLPSDRFSAERTGGSVSTLTIQRTQQEDSAVYLCASSLNRGETQYFGPGTRLLVL.

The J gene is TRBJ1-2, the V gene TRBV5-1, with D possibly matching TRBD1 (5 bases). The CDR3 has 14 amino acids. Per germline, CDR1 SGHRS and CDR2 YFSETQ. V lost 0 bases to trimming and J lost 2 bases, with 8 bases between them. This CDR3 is CASSLEGSNYGYTF. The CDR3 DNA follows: TGCGCCAGCAGCTTGGAGGGGTCGAACTATGGCTACACCTTC. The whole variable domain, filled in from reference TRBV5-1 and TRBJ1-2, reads KAGVTQTPRYLIKTRGQQVTLSCSPISGHRSVSWYQQTPGQGLQFLFEYFSETQRNKGNFPGRFSGRQFSNSRSEMNVSTLELGDSALYLCASSLEGSNYGYTFGSGTRLTVV.

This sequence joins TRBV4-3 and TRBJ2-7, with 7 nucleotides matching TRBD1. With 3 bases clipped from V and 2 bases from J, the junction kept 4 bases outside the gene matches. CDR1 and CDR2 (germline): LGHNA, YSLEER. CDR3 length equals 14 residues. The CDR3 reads CASSHGDSPYEQYF. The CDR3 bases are TGCGCCAGCAGCCACGGGGACAGTCCCTACGAGCAGTACTTC.

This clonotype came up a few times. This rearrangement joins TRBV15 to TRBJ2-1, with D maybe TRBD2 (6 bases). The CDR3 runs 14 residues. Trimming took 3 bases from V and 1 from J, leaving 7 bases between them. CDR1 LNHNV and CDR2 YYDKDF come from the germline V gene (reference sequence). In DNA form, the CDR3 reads TGTGCCACCAGCAGGGAGGGTTCCTACAATGAGCAGTTCTTC. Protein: CATSREGSYNEQFF.

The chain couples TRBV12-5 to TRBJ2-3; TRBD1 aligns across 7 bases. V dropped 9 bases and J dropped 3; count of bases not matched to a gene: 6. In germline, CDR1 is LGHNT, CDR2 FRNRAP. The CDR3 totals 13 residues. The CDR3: CASLTGWTDTQYF. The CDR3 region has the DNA TGTGCTAGCTTGACAGGGTGGACAGATACGCAGTATTTT.

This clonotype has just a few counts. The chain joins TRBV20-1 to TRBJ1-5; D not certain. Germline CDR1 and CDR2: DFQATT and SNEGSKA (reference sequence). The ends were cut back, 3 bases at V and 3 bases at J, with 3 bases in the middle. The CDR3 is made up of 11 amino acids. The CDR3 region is CSARSNQPQHF. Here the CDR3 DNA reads TGCAGTGCTAGGTCCAATCAGCCCCAGCATTTT.